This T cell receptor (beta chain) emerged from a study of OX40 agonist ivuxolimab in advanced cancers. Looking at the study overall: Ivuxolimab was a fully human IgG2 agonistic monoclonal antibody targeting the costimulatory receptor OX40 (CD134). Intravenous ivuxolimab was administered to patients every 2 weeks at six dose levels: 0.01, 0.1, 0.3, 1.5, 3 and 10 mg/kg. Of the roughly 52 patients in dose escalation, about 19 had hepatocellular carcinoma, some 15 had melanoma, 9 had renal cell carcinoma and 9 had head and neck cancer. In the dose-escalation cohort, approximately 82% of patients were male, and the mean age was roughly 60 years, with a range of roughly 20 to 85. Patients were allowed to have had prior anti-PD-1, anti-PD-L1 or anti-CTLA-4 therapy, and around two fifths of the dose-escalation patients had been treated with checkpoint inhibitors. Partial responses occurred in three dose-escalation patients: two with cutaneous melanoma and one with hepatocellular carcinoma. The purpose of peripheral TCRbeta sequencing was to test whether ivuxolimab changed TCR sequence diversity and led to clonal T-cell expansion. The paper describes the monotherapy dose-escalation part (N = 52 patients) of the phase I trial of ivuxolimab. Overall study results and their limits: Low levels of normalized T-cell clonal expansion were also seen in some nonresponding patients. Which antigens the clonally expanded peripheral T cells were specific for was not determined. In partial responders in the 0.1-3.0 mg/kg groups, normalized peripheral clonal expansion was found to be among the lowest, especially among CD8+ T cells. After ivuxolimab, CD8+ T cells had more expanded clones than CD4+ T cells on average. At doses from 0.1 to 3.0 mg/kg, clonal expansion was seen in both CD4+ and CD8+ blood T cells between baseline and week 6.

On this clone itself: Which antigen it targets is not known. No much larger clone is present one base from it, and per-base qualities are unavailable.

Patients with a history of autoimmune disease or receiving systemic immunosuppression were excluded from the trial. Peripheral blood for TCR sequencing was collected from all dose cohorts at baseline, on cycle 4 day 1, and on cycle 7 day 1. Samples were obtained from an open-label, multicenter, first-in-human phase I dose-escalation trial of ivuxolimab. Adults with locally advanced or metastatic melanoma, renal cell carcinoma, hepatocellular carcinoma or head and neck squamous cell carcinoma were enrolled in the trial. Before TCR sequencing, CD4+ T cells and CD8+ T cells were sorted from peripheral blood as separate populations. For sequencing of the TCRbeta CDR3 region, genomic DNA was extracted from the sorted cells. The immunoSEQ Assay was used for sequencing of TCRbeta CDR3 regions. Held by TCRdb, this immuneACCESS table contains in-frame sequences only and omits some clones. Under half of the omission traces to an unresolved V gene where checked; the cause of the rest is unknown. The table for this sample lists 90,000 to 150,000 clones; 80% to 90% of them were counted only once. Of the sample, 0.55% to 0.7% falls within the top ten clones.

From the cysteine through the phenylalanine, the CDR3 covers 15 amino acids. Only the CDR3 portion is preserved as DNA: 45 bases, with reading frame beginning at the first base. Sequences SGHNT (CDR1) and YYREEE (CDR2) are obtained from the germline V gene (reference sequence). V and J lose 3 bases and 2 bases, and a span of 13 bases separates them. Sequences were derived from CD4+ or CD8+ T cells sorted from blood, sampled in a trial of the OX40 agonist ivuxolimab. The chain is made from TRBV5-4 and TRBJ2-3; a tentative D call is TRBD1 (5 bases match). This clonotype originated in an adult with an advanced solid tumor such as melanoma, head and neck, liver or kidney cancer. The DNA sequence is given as TGTGCCAGCAGCTATGGCAGGGCGGCCACAGATACGCAGTATTTT. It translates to CASSYGRAATDTQYF.